The rows below give T cell receptor beta chains drawn from one sample of a study of OX40 agonist ivuxolimab in advanced cancers. The protocol was immunoSEQ multiplex PCR, while the TCRdb copy is restricted to in-frame clones and leaves out a portion. Seen here are about 69,000 clones, 90% to 95% observed once, and the top ten hold about 0.29%. The sample in question was CD4+ or CD8+ T cells sorted from blood, obtained in a trial of the OX40 agonist ivuxolimab. Every receptor here comes from an adult with an advanced solid tumor such as melanoma, head and neck, liver or kidney cancer. Both conserved end residues are part of each CDR3. Where a row states a size, it is once, few, many or the class of an expanded clone; other rows omit it.

size,J,V,CDR3
-,TRBJ2-5,TRBV14,CASSQDAGGGETQYF
-,TRBJ1-5,TRBV27,CASSFSQGNQPQHF
-,TRBJ1-5,TRBV6-1,CASSEAPGRDQPQHF
-,TRBJ1-2,TRBV10-3,CAISDHRDRANYGYTF
-,TRBJ1-3,TRBV5-8,CASSLFVAGNTIYF
-,TRBJ1-2,TRBV19,CASSARVQGADGYTF
-,TRBJ2-7,TRBV5-4,CASSSSGSPYEQYF
-,TRBJ2-7,TRBV6-1,CAASRVVYEQYF
-,TRBJ1-5,TRBV19,CASSILRSAQHF
-,TRBJ2-7,TRBV30,CACSGTASYEQYF
-,TRBJ2-2,TRBV6-1,CASSEDRTNTGELFF
-,TRBJ2-4,TRBV4-2,CASSQGAGLVAKNIQYF
-,TRBJ2-5,TRBV27,CASSLTPSRLAGDPETQYF
-,TRBJ2-7,TRBV9,CASSVEIGSYEQYF
-,TRBJ2-1,TRBV29-1,CSVEKLAASSSYNEQFF
-,TRBJ2-5,TRBV15,CATSRSEETQYF
-,TRBJ2-7,TRBV2,CASTAVWGGFSYEQYF
-,TRBJ1-2,TRBV6-1,CASSVAGGDYGYTF
-,TRBJ2-7,TRBV5-1,CASGVRGEQYF
-,TRBJ2-3,TRBV5-1,CASSLYGGNPDTQYF
-,TRBJ2-7,TRBV6-5,CASSKSFYEQYF
-,TRBJ1-5,TRBV10-3,CAIGGRGQGTNQPQHF
-,TRBJ2-7,TRBV6-5,CASSYRTSGRYEQYF
-,TRBJ2-7,TRBV9,CASSVKISHEQYF
-,TRBJ2-1,TRBV11-2,CASSPQGGGSWAEQFF
-,TRBJ2-7,TRBV5-1,CASSPLGGVNSYEQYF
-,TRBJ1-1,TRBV15,CATSRDPWTEAFF
-,TRBJ1-2,TRBV9,CASSVDPANYGYTF
-,TRBJ1-1,TRBV18,CASSRGRDMNTEAFF
few,TRBJ1-5,TRBV19,CASSPRPSNQPQHF
-,TRBJ1-3,TRBV19,CASSLTGTGNTIYF
-,TRBJ2-1,TRBV15,CATSRPYRGSYNEQFF
-,TRBJ1-3,TRBV28,CASRGTGQGAGNTIYF
-,TRBJ1-1,TRBV5-6,CASSPSRSWDTEAFF
-,TRBJ1-1,TRBV2,CASSPRDLLNTEAFF
-,TRBJ1-1,TRBV28,CASTRAGRIAVTEAFF
-,TRBJ2-2,TRBV6-5,CASSYSIQGNTGELFF
once,TRBJ2-4,TRBV25-1,CASSEVRGDKNIQYF
-,TRBJ2-3,TRBV4-1,CASSLLAGAFTDTQYF
once,TRBJ1-1,TRBV6-1,CASSATKNTEAFF
-,TRBJ1-1,TRBV30,CAWRVGLNTEAFF
-,TRBJ2-7,TRBV18,CASAPLGTGSIYEQYF
-,TRBJ2-2,TRBV19,CASSAPGNTGELFF
-,TRBJ2-1,TRBV7-9,CASSLLGLAGGASYNEQFF
few,TRBJ1-1,TRBV19,CASSPPGRENTEAFF
once,TRBJ1-4,TRBV5-1,CASSTGSTNEKLFF
-,TRBJ2-2,TRBV7-8,CASSLVPNDGSYTGELFF
-,TRBJ1-2,TRBV6-1,CASSEGQGLSNYGYTF
-,TRBJ2-7,TRBV7-2,CASSRGRAPGYEQYF
-,TRBJ2-1,TRBV5-1,CASSRLADSYNEQFF
few,TRBJ1-5,TRBV19,CASSNRSLGQPQHF
-,TRBJ1-1,TRBV20-1,CSARVGTEAFF
-,-,TRBV12-5,CASGLIMYEQYF
-,TRBJ1-2,TRBV7-9,CASSLAGATRTDDTF
-,TRBJ2-1,TRBV2,CAGGTRLRDEQFF
-,TRBJ2-1,TRBV6-4,CASREESGVFNEQFF
few,TRBJ2-7,TRBV5-1,CASSPLSGTTYEQYF
-,TRBJ2-7,TRBV5-1,CASSLPGQVGKSEQYF
-,TRBJ1-2,TRBV6-5,CASRDTGTGECGYTF